This T cell receptor (beta chain) was recorded in a study of cytomegalovirus exposure and HLA in healthy donors. The V gene lost 7 bases and the J gene lost 0 bases, with 19 bases spanning the gap. Germline V lookup: CDR1 WNHNN, CDR2 SYGVQD (reference sequence). CDR3 length: 16 amino acids. PCR was performed using 60 Vbeta and 13 Jbeta primers. The repertoire was sequenced with immunoSEQ multiplex PCR; TCRdb's copy has only in-frame clones and lacks some. The sample includes roughly 190,000 clones, around 85% of them seen just once. The rearrangement links TRBV10-1 to TRBJ2-7, with D tentatively TRBD2 (5 bases). The sequence was collected from a man aged 18 to 35 in good health and CMV-seronegative. Sequenced: PBMCs. The CDR3 protein is CASIRVKDSRSYEQYF. Here the CDR3 DNA reads TGCGCCAGCATACGAGTGAAGGACTCGCGCTCCTACGAGCAGTACTTC.